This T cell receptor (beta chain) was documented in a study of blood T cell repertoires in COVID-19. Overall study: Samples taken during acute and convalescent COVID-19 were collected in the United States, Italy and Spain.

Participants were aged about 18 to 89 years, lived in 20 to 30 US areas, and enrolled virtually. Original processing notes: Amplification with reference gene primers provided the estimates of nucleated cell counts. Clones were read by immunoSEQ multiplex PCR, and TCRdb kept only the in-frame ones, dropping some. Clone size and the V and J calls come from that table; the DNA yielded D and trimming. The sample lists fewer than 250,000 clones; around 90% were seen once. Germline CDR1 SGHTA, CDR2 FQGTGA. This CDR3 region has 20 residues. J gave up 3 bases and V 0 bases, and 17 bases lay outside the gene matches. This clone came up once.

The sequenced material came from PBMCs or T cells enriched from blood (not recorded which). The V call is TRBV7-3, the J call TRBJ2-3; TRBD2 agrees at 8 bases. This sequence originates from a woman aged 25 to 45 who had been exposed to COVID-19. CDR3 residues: CASSLTARSGIPKPTDTQYF. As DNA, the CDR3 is TGTGCCAGCAGCTTAACGGCGCGTAGCGGGATTCCGAAGCCGACAGATACGCAGTATTTT.